The T cell receptor (beta chain) described here comes from a study of regulatory T cells in long-lasting Graves disease. The CDR3 totals 17 residues. The germline V gene encodes CDR1 MNHNS and CDR2 SASEGT. The V end was cut by 6 bases, the J end by 2 bases, with 22 bases between. Time point here: newly diagnosed GD, antithyroid drugs for less than 3 months. Generation of the TCR library employed RNA extracted from PBMCs. This clonotype came up a few times. Libraries of TCR beta came from iRepertoire HTBI primers plus Arm-PCR of CDR3 regions. TCRdb processed the multiplex PCR reads anew with MiXCR; each CDR3 protein has one entry. This table has about 560,000 distinct CDR3 sequences, about 16% appearing once. The same specimen was also included in a second study, on T cells in Graves' hyperthyroidism and ophthalmopathy.

The clonotype comes from a man in his late teens or twenties with Graves disease. Sequenced here: peripheral blood mononuclear cells (PBMCs), sampled at new diagnosis, from a patient treated with antithyroid drugs. This chain links TRBV6-1 with TRBJ1-2; tentative D call: TRBD1 (5 bases). The CDR3 DNA sequence: TGTGCCAGCAGCCCTGGACAAGGAGTGAATCGGAACTATGGCTACACCTTC. Encoded protein: CASSPGQGVNRNYGYTF.